This TCR beta chain came from a study of blood T cells in healthy people across ages. Study-wide results and caveats: Compared with aged donors, long-lived donors showed fewer expanded clones, suggesting selection.

To note about this clonotype: The antigen is unknown.

Primed by a sample-barcoded 5' primer and a J-beta primer mix, a second PCR proceeded for 7 to 11 cycles. TCRdb redid the calling of the 5' RACE reads with MiXCR, one entry per CDR3 protein. The sample lists some 900,000 distinct CDR3 sequences, 40% to 60% occurring once. This clonotype was obtained from a man younger than 45 in good health. Sequenced input: blood.

The CDR3 nucleotides read TGTGCCAGCAGTCCCGTGAGCGGTAACTATGGCTACACCTTC. Residues: CASSPVSGNYGYTF. This chain links TRBV7-2 with TRBJ1-2; D is unresolved. This CDR3 has 14 amino acids. Trimming removed 6 bases at V and 1 base at J, with 12 bases between. CDR1 and CDR2 from the germline V gene are SGHTA and FQGNSA. The variable domain in full, completed from reference TRBV7-2 and TRBJ1-2, reads GAGVSQSPSNKVTEKGKDVELRCDPISGHTALYWYRQSLGQGLEFLIYFQGNSAPDKSGLPSDRFSAERTGGSVSTLTIQRTQQEDSAVYLCASSPVSGNYGYTFGSGTRLTVV.